Below, 7 T cell receptor beta chains from the same sample are listed, as sequenced in a study of CD49a tissue-resident CD8 T cells in human skin. The method was immunoSEQ multiplex PCR; TCRdb's version includes in-frame clones alone and lacks a portion of them. The table includes 250 to 350 clones, approximately 80% detected once. The sample comprised CLA- CD8+ effector memory T cells sorted from blood. Receptors originate from a human donor in good health.

This clone occurred once. The chain has TRBV30 and TRBJ1-2; 7 bases agree with TRBD1. The germline V gene encodes CDR1 GTSNPN and CDR2 SVGIG (reference sequence). The CDR3 extends over 13 amino acids. J was trimmed by 5 bases and V by 4 bases; bases with no gene match: 7. CDR3 protein: CAWKGRGWYGYTF. The CDR3 region has the DNA TGTGCCTGGAAGGGCAGGGGGTGGTATGGCTACACCTTC.

The chain joins TRBV25-1 to TRBJ2-7, with 7 bases that match TRBD2. V lost 6 bases, J lost 0 bases, and 8 bases stayed unmatched. CDR1 and CDR2 from the germline V gene are MGHDK and SYGVNS. The CDR3 runs 15 residues. The CDR3 loop reads CASRGTTQSSYEQYF. The CDR3 region has the DNA TGTGCCAGCAGAGGGACTACCCAGAGCTCCTACGAGCAGTACTTC.

The V and J genes are TRBV27 and TRBJ2-7, with 7 positions matching TRBD2. V lost 5 bases, J lost 3 bases, and 10 bases stayed unmatched. CDR3 length: 15 amino acids. Per germline, CDR1 MNHEY and CDR2 SMNVEV (reference sequence). The DNA for the CDR3 is TGTGCCAGCAGTGGCGCGGGGGACCGATACTACGAGCAGTACTTC. Residues: CASSGAGDRYYEQYF.

The chain uses TRBV29-1 and TRBJ2-7; D possibly corresponds to TRBD1 (7 bases). Germline V gene data show CDR1 as SQVTM and CDR2 as ANQGSEA. The ends were cut back, 7 bases at V and 3 bases at J, with 16 bases in the middle. The CDR3 contains 13 residues. This CDR3 is CSATRGDGYEQYF. The DNA for the CDR3 is TGCAGCGCTACCAGGGGGGACGGCTACGAGCAGTACTTC.

This chain joins TRBV25-1 and TRBJ1-3, with 7 bases aligning to TRBD1. Germline lookup yields CDR1 MGHDK and CDR2 SYGVNS. Germline trimming cut 3 bases from V and 4 bases from J; bases unmatched to any gene: 6. This CDR3 is 15 amino acids long. The DNA for the CDR3 is TGTGCCAGCAGTGATAAGGGGGCTGAGGGAAACACCATATATTTT. Amino acid sequence: CASSDKGAEGNTIYF.

The chain couples TRBV4-1 to TRBJ2-3; no reliable D call. The CDR3 is made up of 15 amino acids. Germline assignment: CDR1 MGHRA and CDR2 YSYEKL. V lost 4 bases and J lost 3, with 14 bases in between. Here the CDR3 reads CASSRQDLVTDTQYF. CDR3 bases: TGCGCCAGCAGCCGACAAGACCTCGTAACAGATACGCAGTATTTT.

V gene TRBV6-1 combines with J gene TRBJ2-2; 9 bases are shared with TRBD1. V gave up 4 bases and J gave up 3 bases; unmatched junction bases: 0. Looked up from germline, CDR1 is MNHNS and CDR2 is SASEGT. There are 14 residues in the CDR3. The CDR3 sequence: CASSGQGDTGELFF. CDR3 sequence (DNA): TGTGCCAGCAGTGGACAGGGGGACACCGGGGAGCTGTTTTTT.